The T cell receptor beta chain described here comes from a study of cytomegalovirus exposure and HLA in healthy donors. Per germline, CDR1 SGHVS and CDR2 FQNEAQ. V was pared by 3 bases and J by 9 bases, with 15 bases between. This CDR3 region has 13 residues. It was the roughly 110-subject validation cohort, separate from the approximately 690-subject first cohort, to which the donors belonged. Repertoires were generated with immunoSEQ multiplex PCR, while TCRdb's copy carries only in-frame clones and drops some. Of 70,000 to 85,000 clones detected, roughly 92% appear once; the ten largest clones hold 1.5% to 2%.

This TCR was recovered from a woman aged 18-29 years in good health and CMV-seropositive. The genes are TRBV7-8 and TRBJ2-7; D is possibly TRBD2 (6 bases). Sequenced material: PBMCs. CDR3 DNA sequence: TGTGCCAGCAGCTTGTCTGGGGAGGTCGGGCAGTACTTC. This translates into CASSLSGEVGQYF. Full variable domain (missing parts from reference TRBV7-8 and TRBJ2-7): GAGVSQSPRYKVAKRGQDVALRCDPISGHVSLFWYQQALGQGPEFLTYFQNEAQLDKSGLPSDRFFAERPEGSVSTLKIQRTQQEDSAVYLCASSLSGEVGQYFGPGTRLTVT.